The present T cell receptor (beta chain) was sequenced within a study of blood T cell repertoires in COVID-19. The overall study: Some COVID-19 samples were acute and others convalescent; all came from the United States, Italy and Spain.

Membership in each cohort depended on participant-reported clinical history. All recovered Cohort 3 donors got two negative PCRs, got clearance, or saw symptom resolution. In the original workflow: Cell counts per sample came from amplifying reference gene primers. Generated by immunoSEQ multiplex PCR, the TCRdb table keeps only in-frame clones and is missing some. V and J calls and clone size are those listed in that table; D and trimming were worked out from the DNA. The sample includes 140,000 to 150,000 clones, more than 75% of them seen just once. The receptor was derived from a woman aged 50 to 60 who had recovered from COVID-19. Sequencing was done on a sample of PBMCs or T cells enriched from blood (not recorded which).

The CDR3 nucleotides are TGTGCCAGCCAACAGGGGGTGCACGGCACAGATACGCAGTATTTT. It is translated as CASQQGVHGTDTQYF. The chain employs TRBV19 and TRBJ2-3; TRBD1 matches 8 bases. The CDR3 totals 15 residues. Germline V CDR1 and CDR2: LNHDA, SQIVND (reference sequence). Losses at the gene ends were 9 bases for V and 1 base for J; bases not matched to a gene: 9.